This TCR beta chain emerged from a study of T cell responses to AZD1222 COVID-19 vaccine. Comments on this clone: Its matching antigen is unknown.

Germline V lookup: CDR1 MGHRA, CDR2 YSYEKL. Trimming removed 3 bases at V and 3 bases at J, with 6 bases between. The CDR3 extends over 14 amino acids. Assay: immunoSEQ multiplex PCR; the TCRdb copy retains only in-frame clones and omits some. The sample consists of about 75,000 clones, around 87% of them appearing once. General study findings and limits: CD4 TCRs associated with vaccination spanned spike, dominating at 160-218 and 743-854. Repertoires in all cases were sampled only once the peak T cell response had passed. In a largely white British group with more females than males, clonal diversity was possibly underestimated.

Here the sequenced sample was peripheral blood, taken 28 days after the second AZD1222 dose. This clonotype was sampled from an adult who received the AZD1222 COVID-19 vaccine. This chain connects TRBV4-1 to TRBJ1-6; D is undetermined. The CDR3 DNA is TGCGCCAGCAGCCACCTCGGCTATAATTCACCCCTCCACTTT. Translation: CASSHLGYNSPLHF.